This TCR beta chain was recorded in a study of post-analysis software for immune sequencing data. A remark on this clonotype: The target antigen is unknown.

TCR beta libraries were prepared from cDNA with unique molecular identifiers. Researchers reported about 500,000 cDNA molecules coming from 1 to 10 million T cells. TCRdb used MiXCR to reprocess the PCR reads, holding one entry per CDR3 protein. This table has about 820,000 distinct CDR3 sequences, roughly 58% appearing once. Study-level results: Elevated frequency relative to controls characterized four to six TRBV segments in patients, TRBV5-6, TRBV5-1 and TRBV20-1 among them.

From germline, CDR1 is DFQATT and CDR2 SNEGSKA (reference sequence). The V end lost 1 base, the J end lost 5 bases, and 8 bases lay between the germline ends. The CDR3 is 12 residues long. The V and J genes are TRBV20-1 and TRBJ1-2; tentative D call: TRBD1 (5 bases). The source of this sequence is a girl between 5 and 17 years old with multiple sclerosis. The sample was blood. The CDR3 DNA follows: TGCAGTGCTAGAGTGGAGGGGTATGGCTACACCTTC. It translates to CSARVEGYGYTF.